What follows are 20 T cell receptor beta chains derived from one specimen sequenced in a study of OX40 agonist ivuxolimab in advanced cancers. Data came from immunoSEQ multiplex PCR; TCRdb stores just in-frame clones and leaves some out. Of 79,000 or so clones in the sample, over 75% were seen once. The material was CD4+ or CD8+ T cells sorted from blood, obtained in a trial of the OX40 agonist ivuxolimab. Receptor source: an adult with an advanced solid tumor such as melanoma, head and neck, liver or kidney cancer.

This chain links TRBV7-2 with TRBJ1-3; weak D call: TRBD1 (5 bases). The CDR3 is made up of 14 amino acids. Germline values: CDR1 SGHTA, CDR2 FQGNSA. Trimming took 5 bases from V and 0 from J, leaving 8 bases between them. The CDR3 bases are TGTGCCAGCAGCCATGACAGCTCTGGAAACACCATATATTTT. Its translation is CASSHDSSGNTIYF.

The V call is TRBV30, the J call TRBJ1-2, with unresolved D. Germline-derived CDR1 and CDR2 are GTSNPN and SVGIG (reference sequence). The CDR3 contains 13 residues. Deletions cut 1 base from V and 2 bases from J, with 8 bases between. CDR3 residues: CAWSDGLNYGYTF. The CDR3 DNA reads TGTGCCTGGAGTGATGGGTTGAACTATGGCTACACCTTC.

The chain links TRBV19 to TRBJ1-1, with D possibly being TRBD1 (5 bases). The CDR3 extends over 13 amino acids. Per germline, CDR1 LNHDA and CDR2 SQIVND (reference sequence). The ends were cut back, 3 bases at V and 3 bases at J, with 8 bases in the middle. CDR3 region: CASSMKGDTEAFF. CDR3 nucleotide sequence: TGTGCCAGTAGTATGAAAGGGGACACTGAAGCTTTCTTT.

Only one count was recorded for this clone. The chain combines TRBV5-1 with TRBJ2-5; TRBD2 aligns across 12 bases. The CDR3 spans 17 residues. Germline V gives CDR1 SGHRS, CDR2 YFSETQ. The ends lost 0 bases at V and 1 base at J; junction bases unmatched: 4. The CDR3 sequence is CASSLGLAGATQETQYF. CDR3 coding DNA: TGCGCCAGCAGCTTGGGACTAGCGGGGGCGACCCAAGAGACCCAGTACTTC.

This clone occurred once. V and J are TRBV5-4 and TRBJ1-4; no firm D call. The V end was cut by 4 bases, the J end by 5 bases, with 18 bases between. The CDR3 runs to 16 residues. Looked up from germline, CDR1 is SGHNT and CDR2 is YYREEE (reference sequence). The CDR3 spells CASSPATGLRNEKLFF. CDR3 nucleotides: TGTGCCAGCAGCCCTGCTACGGGATTGCGAAATGAAAAACTGTTTTTT. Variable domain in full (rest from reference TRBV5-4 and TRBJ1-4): ETGVTQSPTHLIKTRGQQVTLRCSSQSGHNTVSWYQQALGQGPQFIFQYYREEENGRGNFPPRFSGLQFPNYSSELNVNALELDDSALYLCASSPATGLRNEKLFFGSGTQLSVL.

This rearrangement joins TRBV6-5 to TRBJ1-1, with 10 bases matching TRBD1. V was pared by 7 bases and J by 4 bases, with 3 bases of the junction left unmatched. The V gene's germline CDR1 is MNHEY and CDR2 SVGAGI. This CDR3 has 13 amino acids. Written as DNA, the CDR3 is TGTGCCAGCACCAGGACAGGGGGCACTGAAGCTTTCTTT. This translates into CASTRTGGTEAFF.

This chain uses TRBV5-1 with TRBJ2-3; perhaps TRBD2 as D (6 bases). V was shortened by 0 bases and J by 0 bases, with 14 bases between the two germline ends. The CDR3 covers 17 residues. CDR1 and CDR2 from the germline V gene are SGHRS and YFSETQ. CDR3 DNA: TGCGCCAGCAGCTTGGTGGAGGGGCGAGGAAGCACAGATACGCAGTATTTT. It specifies CASSLVEGRGSTDTQYF.

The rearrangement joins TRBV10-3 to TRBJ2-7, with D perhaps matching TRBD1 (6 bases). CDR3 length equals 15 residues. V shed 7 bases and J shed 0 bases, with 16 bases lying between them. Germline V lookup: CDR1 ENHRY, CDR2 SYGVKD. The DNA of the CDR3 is TGTGCCATCAACCAAGGACAGCGATCCTCCTACGAGCAGTACTTC. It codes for CAINQGQRSSYEQYF.

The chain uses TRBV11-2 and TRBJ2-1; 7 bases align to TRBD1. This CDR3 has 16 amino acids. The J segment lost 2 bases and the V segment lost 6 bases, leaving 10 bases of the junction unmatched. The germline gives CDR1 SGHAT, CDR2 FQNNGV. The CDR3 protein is CASRKLRGRTYNEQFF. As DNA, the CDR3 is TGTGCCAGCAGGAAACTGAGGGGGCGAACCTACAATGAGCAGTTCTTC.

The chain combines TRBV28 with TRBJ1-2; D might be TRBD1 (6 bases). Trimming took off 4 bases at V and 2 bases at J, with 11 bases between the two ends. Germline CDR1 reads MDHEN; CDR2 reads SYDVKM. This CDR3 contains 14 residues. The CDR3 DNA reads TGTGCCAGCAGTTCCCCCGGACAGAACTATGGCTACACCTTC. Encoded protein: CASSSPGQNYGYTF.

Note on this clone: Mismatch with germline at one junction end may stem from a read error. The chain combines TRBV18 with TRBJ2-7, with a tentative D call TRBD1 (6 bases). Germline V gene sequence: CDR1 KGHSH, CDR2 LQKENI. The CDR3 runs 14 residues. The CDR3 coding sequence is TGTGCCAGCTCAGCACCCAACAGGGACTACGAGCAGTACTTC. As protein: CASSAPNRDYEQYF.

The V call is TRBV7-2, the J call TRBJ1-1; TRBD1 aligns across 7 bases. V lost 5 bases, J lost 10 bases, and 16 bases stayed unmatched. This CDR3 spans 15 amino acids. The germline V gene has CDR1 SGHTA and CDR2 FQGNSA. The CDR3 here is CASSPEGGQGVRAFF. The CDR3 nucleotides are TGTGCCAGCAGCCCAGAGGGAGGGCAGGGGGTCCGAGCTTTCTTT.

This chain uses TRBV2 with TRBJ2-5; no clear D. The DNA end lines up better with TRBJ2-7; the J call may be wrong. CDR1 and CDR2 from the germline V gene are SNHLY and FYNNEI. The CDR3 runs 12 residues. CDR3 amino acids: CASRGGSYEQYF. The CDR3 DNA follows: TGTGCCAGCAGGGGCGGCTCCTACGAGCAGTACTTC.

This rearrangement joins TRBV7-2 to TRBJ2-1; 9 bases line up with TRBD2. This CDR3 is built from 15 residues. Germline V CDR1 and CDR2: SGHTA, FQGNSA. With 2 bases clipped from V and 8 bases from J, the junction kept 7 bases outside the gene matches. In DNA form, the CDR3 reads TGTGCCAGCAGCTTATACGGCGGGGGGGCTGATGAGCAGTTCTTC. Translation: CASSLYGGGADEQFF.

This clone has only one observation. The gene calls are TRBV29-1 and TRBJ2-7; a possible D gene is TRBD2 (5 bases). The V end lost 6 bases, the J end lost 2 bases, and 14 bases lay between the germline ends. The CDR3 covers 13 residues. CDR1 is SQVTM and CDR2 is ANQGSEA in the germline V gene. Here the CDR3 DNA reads TGCAGCGTGGTTGGACTGGGAACCTACGAGCAGTACTTC. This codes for CSVVGLGTYEQYF.

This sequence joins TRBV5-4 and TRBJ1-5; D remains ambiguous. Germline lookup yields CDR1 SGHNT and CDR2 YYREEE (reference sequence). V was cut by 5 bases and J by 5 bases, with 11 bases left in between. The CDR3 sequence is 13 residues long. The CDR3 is CASSETLDQPQHF. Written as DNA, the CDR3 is TGTGCCAGCAGTGAAACCCTAGATCAGCCCCAGCATTTT. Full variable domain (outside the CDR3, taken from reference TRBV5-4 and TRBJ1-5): ETGVTQSPTHLIKTRGQQVTLRCSSQSGHNTVSWYQQALGQGPQFIFQYYREEENGRGNFPPRFSGLQFPNYSSELNVNALELDDSALYLCASSETLDQPQHFGDGTRLSIL.

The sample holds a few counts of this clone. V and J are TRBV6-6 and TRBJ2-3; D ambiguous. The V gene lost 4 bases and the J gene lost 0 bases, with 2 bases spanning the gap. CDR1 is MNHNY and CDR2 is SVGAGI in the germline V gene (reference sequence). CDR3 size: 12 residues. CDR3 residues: CASSFSTDTQYF. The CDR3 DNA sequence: TGTGCCAGCAGTTTTAGCACAGATACGCAGTATTTT.

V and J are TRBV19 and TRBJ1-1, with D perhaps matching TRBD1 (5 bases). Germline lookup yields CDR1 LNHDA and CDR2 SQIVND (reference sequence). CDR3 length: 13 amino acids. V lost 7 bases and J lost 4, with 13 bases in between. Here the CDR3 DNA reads TGTGCCAGTAAAAGGGGAGAGAGCACTGAAGCTTTCTTT. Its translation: CASKRGESTEAFF.

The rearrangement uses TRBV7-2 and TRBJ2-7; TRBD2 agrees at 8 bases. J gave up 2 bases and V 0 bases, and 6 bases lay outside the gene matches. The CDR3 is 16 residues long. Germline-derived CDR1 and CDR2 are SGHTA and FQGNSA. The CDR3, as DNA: TGTGCCAGCAGCTTAGCGCCGGGAGGGAGGACCTACGAGCAGTACTTC. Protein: CASSLAPGGRTYEQYF.

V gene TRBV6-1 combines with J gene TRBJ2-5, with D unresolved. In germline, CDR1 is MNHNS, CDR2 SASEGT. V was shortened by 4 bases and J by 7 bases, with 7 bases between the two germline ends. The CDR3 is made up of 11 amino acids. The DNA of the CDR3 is TGTGCCAGCAGTGGACCCCGGACCCAGTACTTC. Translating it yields CASSGPRTQYF.